The entry that follows covers one TCR beta chain sequence. This entry is derived from a study of shared clonotypes between healthy human individuals. Germline V gene lookup returns CDR1 SNHLY and CDR2 FYNNEI. V lost 7 bases and J 0 bases, leaving 19 bases between the germline ends. CDR3 length: 17 amino acids. Profiled with immunoSEQ multiplex PCR; TCRdb holds only in-frame clones, not every one. The table includes about 1.1 million clones, approximately 75% detected once. The source of this sequence is a man aged 18 to 29 in good health. Some clones in this sample may be carry-over from other donors' samples. The rearrangement uses TRBV2 and TRBJ2-1, with D maybe TRBD1 (5 bases). The sample taken for sequencing was memory CD4+ T cells from PBMCs. The subset here: CD45RA-negative fraction. The CDR3 sequence is CASTYLRAASSYNEQFF. In DNA, the CDR3 is TGTGCCAGCACCTATCTCAGGGCGGCGAGCTCCTACAATGAGCAGTTCTTC.